This entry describes one TCR beta chain. Clones were sequenced by immunoSEQ multiplex PCR, and TCRdb holds only the in-frame ones, with some missing. Seen here are fewer than 40,000 clones, 88% observed once, and the top ten hold about 2%. This record comes from a study of T cell clonotyping in hematopoietic cell transplantation. The CDR3 loop spans 15 amino acids. The ends lost 7 bases at V and 6 bases at J; junction bases unmatched: 9. The germline V gene encodes CDR1 LNHDA and CDR2 SQIVND (reference sequence). The rearrangement links TRBV19 to TRBJ2-2; 9 bases match TRBD1. The sequence derives from a middle-aged woman in good health. Some clones in this sample may be carry-over from other donors' samples. The material sequenced was peripheral blood mononuclear cells. Written as DNA, the CDR3 is TGTGCCAGTATTGGGGACAGGGCGGGGGCCGGGGAGCTGTTTTTT. Its translation is CASIGDRAGAGELFF.